This T cell receptor beta chain was recorded in a study of PD-L1 blockade in urothelial cancer. General study results and limits: Durable-benefit patients expanded tumor-associated blood clones more at 3 weeks.

Clones were read by immunoSEQ multiplex PCR, and TCRdb kept only the in-frame ones, dropping some. The data show more than 95,000 clones, with roughly 88% seen just once and 2% to 2.5% held by the top ten. Time point of the sample: peripheral blood 6 weeks after treatment start. Patients had urothelial carcinoma that was locally advanced or metastatic. Remarks on this clone: Its antigen is not known.

The V gene end was trimmed by 6 bases and the J gene end by 1 base; junction bases not matched to a gene: 4. Germline V gives CDR1 MNHNY, CDR2 SVGAGI (reference sequence). The CDR3 totals 14 residues. The starting material was PBMCs, obtained around atezolizumab (anti-PD-L1) treatment. The clonotype originates from a man aged 50-60 years with urothelial cancer. The J gene is TRBJ1-1, the V gene TRBV6-6; 8 nucleotides line up with TRBD1. In nucleotides, the CDR3 is TGTGCCAGCAGGCAAGGGACAGGGAACACTGAAGCTTTCTTT. Its translation: CASRQGTGNTEAFF.